This T cell receptor beta chain was captured in a study of T cell responses to AZD1222 COVID-19 vaccine. General study results and limits: A mostly white British donor set with more females was recruited, and clonal diversity was possibly underestimated. Increased Spike-specific TCR breadth and depth were observed after two AZD1222 doses. There were repertoire samples only from the period after the peak T cell response. Dominant CD4 TCR responses targeted spike regions 160-218 and 743-854.

Sequenced by immunoSEQ multiplex PCR; TCRdb stores in-frame clones only, minus some. In the table there are fewer than 200,000 clones, 85% to 90% of which are singletons. This CDR3 has 12 residues. Looked up from germline, CDR1 is SNHLY and CDR2 is FYNNEI. V was shortened by 6 bases and J by 8 bases, with 10 bases between the two germline ends. Worth noting for this clone: Antigen unknown.

The chain is built from TRBV2 and TRBJ1-4; the D is unclear. This clonotype originated in an adult in good health. Source: peripheral blood, taken on day 0 of AZD1222 vaccination. The CDR3 sequence is CASSLNTEKLFF. Here the CDR3 DNA reads TGTGCCAGCAGCTTAAACACGGAAAAACTGTTTTTT.